This is a list of T cell receptor beta chains from one sample in a study of cytomegalovirus exposure and HLA in healthy donors. Profiling relied on immunoSEQ multiplex PCR, and the TCRdb table lists in-frame clones only, not all of them. The sample lists 150,000 to 200,000 clones, about 85% occurring once. What was sequenced was PBMCs. All receptors derive from a woman aged 45 to 65 in good health and CMV-seronegative. Each CDR3 is given with its conserved first and last residue. A D gene is named only where the DNA matches it firmly. Not all rows give a size; the values are once, few, many and, for expanded clones, a class.

d_call j_call v_call clone_size cdr3_nt cdr3_aa
NA TRBJ1-2 TRBV11-3 NA TGTGCCAGCAGAACAACCAGAGCGTCCCAGGACAAATTAACTAACTATGGCTACACCTTC CASRTTRASQDKLTNYGYTF
NA TRBJ1-1 TRBV9 NA TGTGCCAGCAGCGTAGCGCAGGGGACTGAAGCTTTCTTT CASSVAQGTEAFF
TRBD2 TRBJ2-7 TRBV11-2 NA TGTGCCAGCAGCTTATCCACCGGGACTAGCTACGAGCAGTACTTC CASSLSTGTSYEQYF
NA TRBJ1-1 TRBV27 NA TGTGCCAGCAGTATTTATATGAACACTGAAGCTTTCTTT CASSIYMNTEAFF
TRBD1 TRBJ1-5 TRBV6-6 NA TGTGCCAGCAGGCCAGGGACAGGGCGACATCAGCCCCAGCATTTT CASRPGTGRHQPQHF
NA TRBJ2-1 TRBV7-3 NA TGTGCCAGCAGCTTAACGGGCTTGCTCGACTACAATGAGCAGTTCTTC CASSLTGLLDYNEQFF
TRBD1 TRBJ2-7 TRBV9 NA TGTGCCAGCAGCGTAACCCAGGGGGTAGGCGAGCAGTACTTC CASSVTQGVGEQYF
TRBD1 TRBJ1-2 TRBV18 NA TGTGCCAGCTCACCAATCGGGACAGGGGGGGAAAACTATGGCTACACCTTC CASSPIGTGGENYGYTF
TRBD1 TRBJ1-1 TRBV6-6 NA TGTGCCAGCAGTTTTCAACAGGGGACTGAAGCTTTCTTT CASSFQQGTEAFF
TRBD2 TRBJ2-3 TRBV28 NA TGTGCCAGCACCCTGTGGGGGGAGGGCCCCACAGATACGCAGTATTTT CASTLWGEGPTDTQYF
NA TRBJ1-3 TRBV2 NA TGTGCCAGCAGTGAAGCTTTGGCCTCTGGAAACACCATATATTTT CASSEALASGNTIYF
TRBD1 TRBJ2-2 TRBV5-1 NA TGCGCCAGCAACCCCGGCCGAGACAGGGGACCGAACACCGGGGAGCTGTTTTTT CASNPGRDRGPNTGELFF
NA TRBJ2-1 TRBV4-3 few TGCGCCAGCAGCCAGGATGGAAACAGGATGAATGAGCAGTTCTTC CASSQDGNRMNEQFF
NA TRBJ1-1 TRBV11-1 NA TGTGCCAGCAGCCCGTGGTCGGGGAACACTGAAGCTTTCTTT CASSPWSGNTEAFF
TRBD2 TRBJ2-7 TRBV7-8 NA TGTGCCAGCAGCCGTCTAGCGGGAGTGGTCTACGAGCAGTACTTC CASSRLAGVVYEQYF
TRBD1 TRBJ1-2 TRBV6-1 NA TGTGCCAGCAGTGGCCTGACAGGGCGTAGGGATGGCTACACCTTC CASSGLTGRRDGYTF
TRBD1 TRBJ2-5 TRBV7-2 NA TGTGCCAGCAGCAAAGACAGGGTACAGACCCAGTACTTC CASSKDRVQTQYF
NA TRBJ2-1 TRBV5-1 NA TGCGCCAGCAGCATAGACAATGAGCAGTTCTTC CASSIDNEQFF
TRBD1 TRBJ1-2 TRBV2 NA TGTGCCAGCAGTGAGTCAGGACAGGGGTGGAGTAACTATGGCTACACCTTC CASSESGQGWSNYGYTF
TRBD2 TRBJ2-7 TRBV5-1 NA TGCGCCAGCAGCGGGGGGACTAGCGGGACGTACGAGCAGTACTTC CASSGGTSGTYEQYF
TRBD2 TRBJ2-2 TRBV19 NA TGTGCCAGTAGTATCCTAGCGGGAGACGGGGAGCTGTTTTTT CASSILAGDGELFF
NA TRBJ1-2 TRBV4-2 NA TGTGCCAGCAGCCTTCACAGGGTTAGTGGCTACACCTTC CASSLHRVSGYTF
NA TRBJ1-1 TRBV11-2 NA TGTGCCAGCAGCTTACGGTCCCTACTGAACACTGAAGCTTTCTTT CASSLRSLLNTEAFF
NA TRBJ2-6 TRBV7-3 NA TGTGCCAGCAGCCCTCGCGGTGGATCTGGGGCCAACGTCCTGACTTTC CASSPRGGSGANVLTF
NA TRBJ1-4 TRBV9 NA TGTGCCAGCAGCGTAAAAGGAGGTAATGAAAAACTGTTTTTT CASSVKGGNEKLFF
NA TRBJ2-1 TRBV5-8 NA TGTGCCAGCAGCTTGATTGCGAGCTCCTACAATGAGCAGTTCTTC CASSLIASSYNEQFF
NA TRBJ1-5 TRBV4-3 NA TGCGCCAGCAGCCAAGATTACGGGGTAGATCAGCCCCAGCATTTT CASSQDYGVDQPQHF
NA TRBJ1-6 TRBV6-5 NA TGTGCCAGCAGCTCGGGACGGGGGTCACCCCTCCACTTT CASSSGRGSPLHF
NA TRBJ2-3 TRBV2 NA TGTGCCAGCAACCCCTTCGGGACTGCCCTGTATTTT CASNPFGTALYF
NA TRBJ1-5 TRBV2 NA TGTGCCAGCAGTGTTACAGGGTCCCATCAGCCCCAGCATTTT CASSVTGSHQPQHF
TRBD2 TRBJ2-2 TRBV5-4 NA TGTGCCAGCAGCCCTACTAGCGGGGACACCGGGGAGCTGTTTTTT CASSPTSGDTGELFF
NA TRBJ2-3 TRBV30 NA TGTGCCTGGAGTGGGAATATCGGGAGTACAGATACGCAGTATTTT CAWSGNIGSTDTQYF
TRBD2 TRBJ2-1 TRBV9 once TGTGCCAGCAGCGGGCCCTCTAGCGGGGGGGCCCTCGATTACAATGAGCAGTTCTTC CASSGPSSGGALDYNEQFF
NA TRBJ2-1 TRBV21-1 NA TGTGCCAGCAGCAAAGGGAGGGGCCGGGACGCCCACCCATTTTACAATGAGCAGTTCTTC CASSKGRGRDAHPFYNEQFF
NA TRBJ1-4 TRBV7-2 NA TGTGCCAGCAGCTTACGGCCAACCCAATTCGGGTCTAATGAAAAACTGTTTTTT CASSLRPTQFGSNEKLFF
TRBD1 TRBJ2-1 TRBV9 NA TGTGCCAGCAGCGTAGTAGCCAACAGGGGATTGCAGTTCTTC CASSVVANRGLQFF
NA TRBJ1-4 TRBV5-8 NA TGTGCCAGCAGGCGGGGGGGGAAGACTAATGAAAAACTGTTTTTT CASRRGGKTNEKLFF
NA TRBJ2-3 TRBV4-3 NA TGCGCCAGCAGCCAAGGAGGGCCCGGGTGGGCAACAGATACGCAGTATTTT CASSQGGPGWATDTQYF
NA TRBJ2-2 TRBV21-1 NA TGTGCCAGCAGTATCGGACTAGCGACCGGGGAGCTGTTTTTT CASSIGLATGELFF
NA TRBJ1-6 TRBV11-1 NA TGTGCCAGCAGCCCACGACAGATTTCTAATTCACCCCTCCACTTT CASSPRQISNSPLHF
TRBD1 TRBJ1-5 TRBV6-1 NA TGTGCCAGCTCCCGGGACAGGGATCAGCCCCAGCATTTT CASSRDRDQPQHF
NA TRBJ1-2 TRBV5-1 few TGCGCCAGCAGCGGAACAGGGACGTCGTTGGGATACACCTTC CASSGTGTSLGYTF
NA TRBJ2-2 TRBV6-4 NA TGTGCCAGCACGGCGGGGCCCGGGACCGGGGAGCTGTTTTTT CASTAGPGTGELFF
TRBD1 TRBJ2-5 TRBV7-9 NA TGTGCCAGCAGCTTCCATGGACAGGATTTGGAGACCCAGTACTTC CASSFHGQDLETQYF
TRBD1 TRBJ1-1 TRBV6-5 NA TGTGCCAGCAGTTACGGACAGGGGCTTACAGCTTTCTTT CASSYGQGLTAFF